Each of the 16 T cell receptor beta chains below was sequenced from the same sample in a study of monozygotic twins with inflammatory bowel disease. TCRdb reprocessed the 5' RACE reads, keeping one entry per CDR3 protein, no DNA. The listing records about 200,000 distinct CDR3 sequences. The sequenced sample consisted of blood. The receptors shown here come from a human donor with ulcerative colitis or Crohn's disease, or a healthy co-twin of an affected twin (not recorded which).

This sequence joins TRBV5-1 and TRBJ2-7; TCRdb reports TRBD1, a call that lacks DNA to check it against. This CDR3 has 13 amino acids. Germline CDR1 SGHRS, CDR2 YFSETQ. The CDR3 reads CASSITGENEQYF.

This rearrangement joins TRBV6-1 to TRBJ1-6. CDR3 length: 16 amino acids. Germline V gene sequence: CDR1 MNHNS, CDR2 SASEGT. The CDR3 protein is CASSPRRAIYNSPLHF.

The CDR3: CASSLVQGAHEQNF. This chain uses TRBV5-1 with TRBJ2-7; TCRdb designates TRBD1, a call that cannot be tested without DNA. CDR3 size: 14 residues. Looked up from germline, CDR1 is SGHRS and CDR2 is YFSETQ.

The chain's CDR3 is CASSSPLEYGYTF. The chain carries TRBV7-9 and TRBJ1-2; TCRdb's D call, TRBD1, is unchecked because there is no DNA. This CDR3 region has 13 residues. Germline CDR1 reads SEHNR; CDR2 reads FQNEAQ (reference sequence).

The V and J genes are TRBV9 and TRBJ1-6. The CDR3 extends over 15 amino acids. Per germline, CDR1 SGDLS and CDR2 YYNGEE. The CDR3 loop is CASSRDSRGNSPLHF. Variable domain in full (rest from reference TRBV9 and TRBJ1-6): DSGVTQTPKHLITATGQRVTLRCSPRSGDLSVYWYQQSLDQGLQFLIQYYNGEERAKGNILERFSAQQFPDLHSELNLSSLELGDSALYFCASSRDSRGNSPLHFGNGTRLTVT.

The J gene is TRBJ1-2, the V gene TRBV2. This CDR3 has 13 residues. The germline V gene encodes CDR1 SNHLY and CDR2 FYNNEI. The CDR3 is CASSEGILYGYTF.

This chain uses TRBV28 with TRBJ2-5; TCRdb's D call of TRBD1 is untestable without DNA. The CDR3 is made up of 16 amino acids. Germline loops: CDR1 MDHEN, CDR2 SYDVKM. The CDR3 here is CASSLGAGAFQETQYF.

This chain links TRBV7-9 with TRBJ1-2; TCRdb's assignment of TRBD1 cannot be checked, as there is no DNA. This CDR3 spans 11 amino acids. Germline values: CDR1 SEHNR, CDR2 FQNEAQ (reference sequence). This chain's CDR3 is CATDSFYGYTF.

The chain uses TRBV5-1 and TRBJ2-1; TCRdb selects TRBD2, and the lack of DNA leaves this call unchecked. Germline V gives CDR1 SGHRS, CDR2 YFSETQ. The CDR3 sequence is 14 residues long. The CDR3 here is CASTSGGFYNEQFF.

This chain joins TRBV28 and TRBJ2-1; TCRdb's D call, TRBD2, is unchecked because there is no DNA. The V gene's germline CDR1 is MDHEN and CDR2 SYDVKM. This CDR3 contains 15 residues. CDR3 protein: CASSFSGLVYNEQFF.

V usage is TRBV12-3 or TRBV12-4 and J usage is TRBJ1-1. This CDR3 is 13 amino acids long. CDR3 sequence reads: CASSALTPTEAFF.

The rearrangement uses TRBV7-2 and TRBJ2-7; TCRdb selects TRBD1, and the lack of DNA leaves this call unchecked. Germline values: CDR1 SGHTA, CDR2 FQGNSA. The CDR3 extends over 14 amino acids. CDR3 in amino acids: CASSLESGFYEQYF.

This chain connects TRBV7-9 to TRBJ2-7; lacking DNA, the TRBD1 call made by TCRdb goes unchecked. Germline V gives CDR1 SEHNR, CDR2 FQNEAQ (reference sequence). This CDR3 comprises 13 residues. The CDR3 loop reads CASSGRGKYEQYF.

This CDR3 is CASSLQPGLAGPRTDTQYF. V usage is TRBV4-2 and J usage is TRBJ2-3; TCRdb calls TRBD2, which cannot be checked without DNA. The CDR3 has 19 residues. Germline CDR1 LGHNA, CDR2 YNFKEQ.

The rearrangement uses TRBV5-1 and TRBJ1-5; the D call from TCRdb, TRBD1, cannot be confirmed without DNA. In germline, CDR1 is SGHRS, CDR2 YFSETQ. The CDR3 is 17 residues long. CDR3 loop: CASSPTGPPGSNQPQHF.

The chain has TRBV5-4 and TRBJ2-1. Germline CDR1 is SGHNT and CDR2 is YYREEE (reference sequence). This CDR3 contains 13 residues. The CDR3 loop reads CASSLPLTNEQFF.